This TCR beta chain was profiled in a study of cytomegalovirus exposure and HLA in healthy donors (dated by TCRdb to the late 2010s). With respect to the entire study: An earlier analysis of some 600 of the donors reported approximately 300 Gb of sequence data and 117 million unique TCR beta sequences obtained from about 170 million T cells. Around 320 gigabases of sequencing data and tens of millions of unique TCR sequences were included in an early release covering 550 to 650 HLA-typed donors. The genetic ancestry cluster associated with self-reported Caucasian donors included 81% of the 300 to 450 genotyped donors. The study was designed to test whether signatures of past pathogen exposure could be identified by cataloging public T cell receptors. The study profiled the T cell repertoires of about 640 subjects by immunosequencing and related them to cytomegalovirus serostatus. Along with the roughly 610-subject first cohort, a separate validation cohort of over a hundred different subjects was used. The study combined high-throughput TCR immunosequencing, statistical association of individual TCRs with disease status, and machine learning to predict cytomegalovirus infection status. A later analysis re-examined previously published TCR beta repertoires from 610 or so donors and added high-resolution HLA genotyping to investigate patterns of TCR occurrence. The later analysis used no new phenotypic data to find candidate immune exposures, relying instead on TCR beta sequences and their occurrence across donors. In an earlier analysis of over 550 of the donors, high-throughput TCR beta sequencing was used to judge whether each TCR beta V gene segment behaved as functional or pseudogenic. Donor age, sex, ethnicity and CMV serostatus were compiled alongside the repertoire data. In a later genetic analysis, genome-wide SNP genotypes for about 55% of the 666 donors were used, and that subset was treated as a discovery cohort. All discovery cohort repertoires had been generated using a single sequencing platform. Class I and class II HLA loci were covered by the typing at four-digit resolution. The number of typed donors differed by locus: about 629-630 for A, B, C, DRB1 and DQB1; about 520 for DQA1; approximately 600 for DPA1; and 400 to 480 for DPB1. Roughly five DR-DQ haplotypes were treated as single units for association and clustering because of strong linkage in the cohort. Among 300 to 500 genotyped donors of the cohort, an average of about 240,000 unique TCR beta nucleotide sequences was sequenced per donor, of which about 20% were non-productive.

The library was obtained by the immunoSEQ multiplex PCR assay. The multiplex PCR relied on a mix of 60 forward primers for TCR Vbeta segments and 13 reverse primers for TCR Jbeta segments. Amplification of the CDR3 region of rearranged TCR beta genes was performed with a multiplex PCR assay on genomic DNA. On the Illumina HiSeq System, the amplified TCR beta libraries were sequenced as 87-base-pair reads. Regarding the original processing steps: In a later analysis, tens of millions of unique TCR beta chains were counted across the roughly 610 repertoires, and around 10 million of these chains were shared by at least two donors. To remove PCR and sequencing errors, raw reads were error-corrected and collapsed into unique sequences using a nearest-neighbor algorithm that merged closely related sequences. V, D and J gene segments were assigned by aligning CDR3 sequences to IMGT reference sequences. Each retained sequence needed at least a six-nucleotide match to both a V gene segment and a J gene segment. Rearrangements were classified as productive when the CDR3 lacked stop codons and remained in frame with V and J, and all other rearrangements were classified as non-productive. CDR3 was defined according to IMGT convention as the region running from the second conserved V-encoded cysteine to the conserved J-encoded phenylalanine. The earlier analysis of about 590 of the donors excluded sequences that lacked an unambiguous match to a single V gene segment. An earlier analysis of a few hundred of the donors classified V segments as functional when productive rearrangements were above 56.7% and as segregating when the standard deviation between donors was above 5%. A statistical classification framework was built to diagnose cytomegalovirus status from the catalog of TCR beta chain sequences. A later analysis assigned V and J genes by comparing TCR nucleotide sequences with IMGT/GENE-DB human TR gene sequences. Using the TCRdist pipeline, a later analysis assigned CDR3 sequences along with most-parsimonious VDJ recombination scenarios. In a later analysis, each TCR beta chain was defined by its CDR3 amino acid sequence together with its V-gene family, and reads without a unique V-gene family were excluded. To address suspected cross-contamination and a sequencing artifact, a later analysis removed a few hundred highly shared, low-generation-probability nucleotide sequences. For each public chain, a later analysis derived a clonal expansion index from normalized ranks of inferred template counts within each repertoire. Generation probabilities in a later analysis came from a VDJ recombination model fitted to out-of-frame rearrangements, and those results were checked against IGoR. A later analysis scored TCR-TCR, TCR-HLA and TCR-CMV co-occurrence with hypergeometric tests, applying a repertoire-size bias correction to TCR pairs. To estimate false discovery rates, a later analysis permuted the HLA or CMV assignments 20 times. In a later analysis, co-occurring TCRs were grouped using DBSCAN, with TCRdist sequence similarity added in when clustering inside HLA-allele-positive subsets. For co-occurrence clustering, repertoires with fewer than 30,000 or more than 120,000 public chains were excluded, along with roughly 5 repertoires with anomalous nucleotide sharing. Drawn from immuneACCESS, this table holds only the in-frame rearrangements with V and J called that TCRdb kept. Clones are partly lost; checked studies trace under half to an unresolved V gene and leave the rest unexplained. The V and J calls and clone size were taken over from that table, and D and trimming were inferred from the DNA. The sample table records under 250,000 clones; roughly 78% of these occur just once. The ten largest clones represent about 0.47% of the sample.

The CDR1 and CDR2 encoded by the germline V gene (reference sequence) are SEHNR and FQNEAQ. The CDR3 goes from the cysteine to the phenylalanine over 14 residues. Just the 42-base CDR3 DNA is kept, in frame starting at base 1. The junction shows trimming of 3 bases on V and 5 bases on J, and the gene matches do not reach 2 bases of it. The cohort was made up of approximately 670 healthy bone marrow donors. Cohort members were all nominally healthy when sampled, although unrecorded immune exposures were likely present. The donor tested CMV seronegative and was one of the 352 seronegative cohort members. Every donor gave a peripheral blood sample, and the peripheral blood mononuclear cells from that sample were used for TCR beta sequencing. Genomic DNA extraction from the blood cell samples was performed with the Qiagen DNeasy Blood Extraction Kit. To note about this clone: No cognate antigen has been identified for it. Base quality data are lacking; no much larger clone is found one base away.

Broader findings and caveats from the paper: Presence/absence analyses assumed roughly uniform sequencing depth across donors, an assumption that may not hold. In both the original and validation cohorts, the classifier was reported to diagnose cytomegalovirus status with high specificity and sensitivity. The 87-base-pair reads could not distinguish some IMGT-functional V segments, including TRBV6-2 and TRBV6-3, so those segments were excluded. Strong co-occurrence of HLA alleles, especially DR and DQ, made assigning TCR associations to individual alleles difficult. Because HLA typing was unavailable for some donors at each locus, only the typed subset was used in association tests. A later analysis reported that several top co-occurrence clusters appeared linked to parvovirus B19, influenza, CMV and Epstein-Barr virus. In vitro tests confirmed that three of the cytomegalovirus-associated TCR beta chains recognize cytomegalovirus antigens. Correlated functional status among segregating V segments might be attributable to linkage disequilibrium, but an unknown experimental factor could not be ruled out. A cluster of highly shared sequence variants was judged likely to be a technical artifact of the sequencing pipeline. The cohort was sequenced for TCR beta chains only, and without alpha or paired-chain data the features that could be detected were limited. In a later analysis, HLA-associated TCR beta chains showed more clonal expansion and lower generation probabilities than non-associated chains that were equally common. The authors suggested that the approach could potentially be generalized to other disease states and immunological phenotypes. At a false discovery rate of 0.05, a later analysis linked about 16,000 TCR beta sequences to specific HLA alleles. In a later genetic analysis, fewer N-insertions in productive TCRs were reported among donors in an Asian-associated ancestry cluster than the roughly 640-donor mean. According to a later analysis, TCR association rates differed among HLA loci, with DRB1 alleles showing the most associated TCRs and HLA-C alleles showing the fewest. In an earlier analysis of under 600 of the donors, most TCR beta V segments were observed in productive rearrangements about 90% or about 30% of the time, broadly matching IMGT annotations. Because counts were too low, roughly 17 rarely observed V segments, including chromosome 9 orphons, were left out of the earlier analysis of over 550 of the donors. The study gave a list of more than 150 TCR beta chains associated with cytomegalovirus. A further reported finding was that TCR beta sequences accurately predicted the HLA-A and HLA-B alleles for most subjects in the first cohort. According to a later analysis, most CMV-associated TCR beta chains appeared to be HLA-restricted, and the HLA associations seemed to be driven largely by CMV exposure. A later genetic analysis associated a missense DCLRE1C variant with V-gene and J-gene trimming of TCR beta chains, and an independent cohort replicated the association. The only immune exposure information available for the cohort was CMV serostatus. Across donors, most TCR sequences were observed very rarely, whereas some public TCRs were present in many individuals.

The rearranged chain carries TRBV7-9 and TRBJ1-4; 8 of the junction bases match TRBD1. The sample was PBMCs. The origin of this receptor is a boy younger than 18 in good health and CMV-seronegative. The CDR3 region has the sequence CASSFTGGNEKLFF. At the DNA level, the sequence is TGTGCCAGCAGCTTTACAGGGGGGAATGAAAAACTGTTTTTT.